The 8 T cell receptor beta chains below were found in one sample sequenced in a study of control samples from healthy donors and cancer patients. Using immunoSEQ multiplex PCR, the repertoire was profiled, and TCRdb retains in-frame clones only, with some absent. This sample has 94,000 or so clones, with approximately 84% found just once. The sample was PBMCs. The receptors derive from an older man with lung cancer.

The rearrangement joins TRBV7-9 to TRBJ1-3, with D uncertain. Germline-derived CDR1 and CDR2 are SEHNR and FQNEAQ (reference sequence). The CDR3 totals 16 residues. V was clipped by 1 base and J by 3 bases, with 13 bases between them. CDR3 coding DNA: TGTGCCAGCAGCTTAGTACATTCGGGGAATGGAAACACCATATATTTT. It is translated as CASSLVHSGNGNTIYF.

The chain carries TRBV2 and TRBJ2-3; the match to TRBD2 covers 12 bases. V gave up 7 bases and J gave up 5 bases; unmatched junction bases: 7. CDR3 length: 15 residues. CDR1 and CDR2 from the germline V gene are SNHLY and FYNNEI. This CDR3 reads CASNQRTSGIDTQYF. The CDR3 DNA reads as TGTGCCAGCAACCAGCGGACTAGCGGGATAGATACGCAGTATTTT.

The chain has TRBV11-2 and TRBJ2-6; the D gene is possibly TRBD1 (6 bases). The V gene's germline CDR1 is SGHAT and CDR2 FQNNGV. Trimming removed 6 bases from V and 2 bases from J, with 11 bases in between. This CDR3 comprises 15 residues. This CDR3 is CASRVQGTGANVLTF. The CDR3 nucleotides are TGTGCCAGCAGGGTACAGGGCACTGGGGCCAACGTCCTGACTTTC.

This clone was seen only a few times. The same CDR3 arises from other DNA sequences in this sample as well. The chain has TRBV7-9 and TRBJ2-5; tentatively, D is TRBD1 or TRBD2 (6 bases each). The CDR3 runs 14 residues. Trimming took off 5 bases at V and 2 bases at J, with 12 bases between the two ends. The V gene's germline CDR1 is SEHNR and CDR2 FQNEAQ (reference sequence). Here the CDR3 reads CASSLGGSQETQYF. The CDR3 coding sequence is TGTGCCAGCAGCCTAGGGGGGTCTCAAGAGACCCAGTACTTC.

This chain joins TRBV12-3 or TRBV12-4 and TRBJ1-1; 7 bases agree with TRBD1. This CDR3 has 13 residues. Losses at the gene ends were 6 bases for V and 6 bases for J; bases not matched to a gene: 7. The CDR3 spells CASRPTGYAEAFF. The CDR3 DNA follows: TGTGCCAGCAGACCGACAGGGTACGCTGAAGCTTTCTTT.

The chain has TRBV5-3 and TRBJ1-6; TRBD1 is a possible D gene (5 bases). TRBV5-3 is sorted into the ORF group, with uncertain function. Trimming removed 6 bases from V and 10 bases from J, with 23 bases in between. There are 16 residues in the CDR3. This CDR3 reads CARTFPIRDFGSPLHF. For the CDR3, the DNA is TGTGCCAGAACATTCCCGATCAGGGATTTCGGCTCACCCCTCCACTTT.

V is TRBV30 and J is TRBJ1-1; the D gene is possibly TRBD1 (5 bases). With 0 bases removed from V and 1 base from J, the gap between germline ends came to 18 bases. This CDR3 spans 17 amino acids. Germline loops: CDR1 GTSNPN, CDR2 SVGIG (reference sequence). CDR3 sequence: CAWSVRGPILGNTEAFF. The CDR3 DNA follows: TGTGCCTGGAGTGTCCGGGGCCCTATCCTGGGGAACACTGAAGCTTTCTTT.

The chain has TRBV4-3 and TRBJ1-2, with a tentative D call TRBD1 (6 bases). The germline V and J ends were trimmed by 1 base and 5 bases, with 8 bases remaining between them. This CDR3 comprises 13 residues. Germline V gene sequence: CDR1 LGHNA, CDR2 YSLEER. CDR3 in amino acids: CASSQAQGYGYTF. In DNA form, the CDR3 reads TGCGCCAGCAGCCAAGCACAGGGTTATGGCTACACCTTC.